The 20 T cell receptor beta chains reported below all come from one sample, sequenced in a study of shared clonotypes between healthy human individuals. Profiling relied on immunoSEQ multiplex PCR, and the TCRdb table lists in-frame clones only, not all of them. The sample carries 2,100,000 or so clones, around 95% recorded once. The sequencing sample was made of naive CD4+ T cells sorted from blood. The subset denotes: CD45RA+ positively selected. The receptors were gathered from a man aged 18 to 29 in good health.

The J gene is TRBJ2-7, the V gene TRBV18; 9 nucleotides line up with TRBD1. The CDR3 length is 15 residues. With 6 bases clipped from V and 5 bases from J, the junction kept 11 bases outside the gene matches. Germline V lookup: CDR1 KGHSH, CDR2 LQKENI. The CDR3 sequence: CASSLGQGSVHEQYF. The CDR3, as DNA: TGTGCCAGCTCGCTTGGACAGGGGAGCGTCCACGAGCAGTACTTC.

The rearrangement uses TRBV7-2 and TRBJ2-3; 13 nucleotides line up with TRBD2. CDR3 length equals 19 residues. Germline values: CDR1 SGHTA, CDR2 FQGNSA. V lost 1 base, J lost 5 bases, and 12 bases stayed unmatched. For the CDR3, the DNA is TGTGCCAGCAGCTTAGTTGGGACTAGCGGGACACGAAAGAAAGATACGCAGTATTTT. This translates into CASSLVGTSGTRKKDTQYF.

The rearrangement uses TRBV30 and TRBJ2-5; 9 bases map to TRBD2. The CDR3 consists of 15 residues. V lost 3 bases to trimming and J lost 5 bases; unmatched junction nucleotides: 10. Per germline, CDR1 GTSNPN and CDR2 SVGIG (reference sequence). CDR3 bases: TGTGCCTGGAGGAACGCGGGGGGGCGTTCGGAGACCCAGTACTTC. This codes for CAWRNAGGRSETQYF.

V is TRBV6-5 and J is TRBJ2-5; D possibly uses TRBD1 or TRBD2 (5 bases each). Trimming took 5 bases from V and 5 from J, leaving 15 bases between them. This CDR3 has 14 amino acids. Germline loops: CDR1 MNHEY, CDR2 SVGAGI. In DNA form, the CDR3 reads TGTGCCAGCAGTACCGGGACGGGGCGGGAGACCCAGTACTTC. This encodes CASSTGTGRETQYF.

This clone showed up just once. The chain combines TRBV16 with TRBJ2-7; the D gene could be TRBD1 or TRBD2 (5 bases each). V was trimmed by 4 bases and J by 3 bases, leaving 16 bases between them. The V gene's germline CDR1 is KGHSY and CDR2 FQNENV. CDR3 length: 15 amino acids. The CDR3 spells CASSPRDRRLYEQYF. CDR3 bases: TGTGCCAGCAGCCCCCGGGACCGACGCCTCTACGAGCAGTACTTC. The full variable domain, in which reference TRBV16 and TRBJ2-7 provide the parts outside the CDR3, is GEEVAQTPKHLVRGEGQKAKLYCAPIKGHSYVFWYQQVLKNEFKFLISFQNENVFDETGMPKERFSAKCLPNSPCSLEIQATKLEDSAVYFCASSPRDRRLYEQYFGPGTRLTVT.

The chain uses TRBV5-1 and TRBJ2-2, with 11 bases lining up with TRBD1. After removal of 3 bases from V and 7 bases from J, the junction contained 8 bases not matched to a gene. Per germline, CDR1 SGHRS and CDR2 YFSETQ. CDR3 length: 16 residues. CDR3 protein: CASSSGQGASDGELFF. The CDR3 bases are TGCGCCAGCAGCTCTGGACAGGGGGCTTCTGACGGGGAGCTGTTTTTT. Full variable domain (rest looked up from reference TRBV5-1 and TRBJ2-2): KAGVTQTPRYLIKTRGQQVTLSCSPISGHRSVSWYQQTPGQGLQFLFEYFSETQRNKGNFPGRFSGRQFSNSRSEMNVSTLELGDSALYLCASSSGQGASDGELFFGEGSRLTVL.

This clone was seen just once. This chain connects TRBV2 to TRBJ1-3; D call uncertain. The CDR3 is made up of 15 amino acids. The V gene lost 4 bases and the J gene lost 0 bases, with 10 bases spanning the gap. In germline, CDR1 is SNHLY, CDR2 FYNNEI. CDR3 amino acids: CASSVELTSGNTIYF. DNA of the CDR3: TGTGCCAGCAGTGTTGAACTGACCTCTGGAAACACCATATATTTT.

This clone was detected only once. This chain joins TRBV28 and TRBJ2-4; a possible D gene is TRBD2 (6 bases). Trimming left V 5 bases short and J 0 bases short, with 17 bases between. This CDR3 comprises 17 residues. CDR1 is MDHEN and CDR2 is SYDVKM in the germline V gene. DNA of the CDR3: TGTGCCAGCAGTCCCACCGGGGGAGCCCTAGCCAAAAACATTCAGTACTTC. It specifies CASSPTGGALAKNIQYF.

The rearrangement links TRBV10-3 to TRBJ2-7, with TRBD1 identical over 7 bases. CDR1 is ENHRY and CDR2 is SYGVKD in the germline V gene. CDR3 length: 12 residues. V lost 8 bases, J lost 3 bases, and 4 bases stayed unmatched. CDR3 in DNA: TGTGCCATCGGGGACAGATACTACGAGCAGTACTTC. Its translation is CAIGDRYYEQYF.

The rearrangement uses TRBV7-8 and TRBJ1-1; no clear D. The CDR3 spans 13 residues. Germline V gene data show CDR1 as SGHVS and CDR2 as FQNEAQ. V lost 8 bases and J lost 1, with 11 bases in between. Here the CDR3 reads CASSSVGNTEAFF. DNA for the CDR3: TGTGCCAGCTCATCGGTGGGGAACACTGAAGCTTTCTTT. The whole variable domain, remainder taken from reference TRBV7-8 and TRBJ1-1, is GAGVSQSPRYKVAKRGQDVALRCDPISGHVSLFWYQQALGQGPEFLTYFQNEAQLDKSGLPSDRFFAERPEGSVSTLKIQRTQQEDSAVYLCASSSVGNTEAFFGQGTRLTVV.

The chain uses TRBV6-1 and TRBJ1-1; TRBD1 matches 7 bases. This CDR3 has 13 residues. V lost 5 bases, J lost 4 bases, and 4 bases stayed unmatched. CDR1 and CDR2 from the germline V gene are MNHNS and SASEGT. The CDR3 reads CASSNTGATEAFF. In DNA form, the CDR3 reads TGTGCCAGCAGTAATACAGGGGCCACTGAAGCTTTCTTT.

Concerning this clone: Other DNA sequences in the same sample also yield this CDR3. CDR3 nucleotides: TGTGCCAGCAGTTTATGGGGACCAGGACAAGAGACCCAGTACTTC. This sequence encodes CASSLWGPGQETQYF. V is TRBV27 and J is TRBJ2-5; tentatively, D is TRBD1 or TRBD2 (5 bases each). The V gene's germline CDR1 is MNHEY and CDR2 SMNVEV (reference sequence). CDR3 length equals 15 residues. Deletions cut 1 base from V and 2 bases from J, with 11 bases between.

The V gene is TRBV6-4, the J gene TRBJ2-1, with TRBD2 matching over 7 bases. The CDR3 runs 15 residues. The junction had 11 bases not matched to a gene; V was cut back by 7 bases and J by 5 bases. Germline values: CDR1 MRHNA, CDR2 SNTAGT. CDR3 nucleotide sequence: TGTGCCAGCAAGGCTATAGCGGGTGGGGACAATGAGCAGTTCTTC. The encoded protein is CASKAIAGGDNEQFF.

V gene TRBV29-1 combines with J gene TRBJ1-4; D is uncertain. The germline gives CDR1 SQVTM, CDR2 ANQGSEA. CDR3 length: 13 amino acids. V lost 4 bases and J lost 5, with 11 bases in between. The DNA of the CDR3 is TGCAGCGTTGTACCGAGCCCCAATGAAAAACTGTTTTTT. Encoded protein: CSVVPSPNEKLFF.

This rearrangement joins TRBV18 to TRBJ2-3; 7 bases line up with TRBD1. Germline V CDR1 and CDR2: KGHSH, LQKENI. The CDR3 is 18 residues long. Germline trimming cut 0 bases from V and 0 bases from J; bases unmatched to any gene: 9. CDR3 DNA sequence: TGTGCCAGCTCACCACCGAACAGGGGTCCCGCTAGCACAGATACGCAGTATTTT. Residues: CASSPPNRGPASTDTQYF.

Concerning this clone: Other DNA variants within this sample encode the same CDR3. This chain connects TRBV5-1 to TRBJ1-1; D might be TRBD1 (5 bases). V was trimmed by 4 bases and J by 0 bases, leaving 10 bases between them. Germline V gene sequence: CDR1 SGHRS, CDR2 YFSETQ. This CDR3 region has 14 residues. CDR3 residues: CASSQGTLNTEAFF. The CDR3 DNA reads as TGCGCCAGCAGCCAAGGGACGCTGAACACTGAAGCTTTCTTT.

The chain carries TRBV6-1 and TRBJ2-3; D might be TRBD1 (6 bases). The V end was cut by 2 bases, the J end by 12 bases, with 9 bases between. From germline, CDR1 is MNHNS and CDR2 SASEGT. The CDR3 loop spans 11 amino acids. CDR3 protein: CASSEPGQQYF. CDR3 DNA sequence: TGTGCCAGCAGTGAACCGGGACAACAGTATTTT.

J is TRBJ1-3 and V is TRBV19, with TRBD1 identical over 8 bases. Trimming removed 9 bases from V and 9 bases from J; junction bases left unmatched: 10. Germline V lookup: CDR1 LNHDA, CDR2 SQIVND (reference sequence). The CDR3 loop spans 13 amino acids. CDR3 coding DNA: TGTGCCAGCAAGGACAGGGCCACCAGCACCATATATTTT. Its protein product is CASKDRATSTIYF.

This chain joins TRBV9 and TRBJ2-2; D unresolved. Germline V gene data show CDR1 as SGDLS and CDR2 as YYNGEE. This CDR3 comprises 12 residues. Trimming stripped 4 bases from V and 6 bases from J, with 7 bases between. For the CDR3, the DNA is TGTGCCAGCAGCCCTCAAGCCGGGGAGCTGTTTTTT. This codes for CASSPQAGELFF.

This rearrangement joins TRBV19 to TRBJ1-2; D ambiguous. CDR3 length equals 11 residues. CDR1 LNHDA and CDR2 SQIVND come from the germline V gene (reference sequence). The germline V and J ends were trimmed by 10 bases and 5 bases, with 11 bases remaining between them. Here the CDR3 reads CANFSLYGYTF. CDR3 sequence (DNA): TGTGCCAATTTCAGCCTTTATGGCTACACCTTC.